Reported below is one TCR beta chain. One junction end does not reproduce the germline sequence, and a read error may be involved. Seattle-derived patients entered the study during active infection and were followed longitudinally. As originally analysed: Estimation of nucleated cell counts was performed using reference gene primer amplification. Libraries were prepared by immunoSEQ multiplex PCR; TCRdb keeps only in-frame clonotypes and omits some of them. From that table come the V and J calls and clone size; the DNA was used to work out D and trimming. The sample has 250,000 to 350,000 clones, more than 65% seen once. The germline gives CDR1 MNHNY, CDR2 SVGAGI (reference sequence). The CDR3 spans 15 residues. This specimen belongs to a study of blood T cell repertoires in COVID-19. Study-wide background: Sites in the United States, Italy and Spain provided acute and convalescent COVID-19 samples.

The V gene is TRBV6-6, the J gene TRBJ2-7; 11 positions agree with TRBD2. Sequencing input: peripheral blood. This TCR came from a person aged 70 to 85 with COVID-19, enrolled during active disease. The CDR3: CASSYSSGGAYGQYF. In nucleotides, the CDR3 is TGTGCCAGCAGTTACTCTAGCGGGGGGGCCTACGGGCAGTACTTC.